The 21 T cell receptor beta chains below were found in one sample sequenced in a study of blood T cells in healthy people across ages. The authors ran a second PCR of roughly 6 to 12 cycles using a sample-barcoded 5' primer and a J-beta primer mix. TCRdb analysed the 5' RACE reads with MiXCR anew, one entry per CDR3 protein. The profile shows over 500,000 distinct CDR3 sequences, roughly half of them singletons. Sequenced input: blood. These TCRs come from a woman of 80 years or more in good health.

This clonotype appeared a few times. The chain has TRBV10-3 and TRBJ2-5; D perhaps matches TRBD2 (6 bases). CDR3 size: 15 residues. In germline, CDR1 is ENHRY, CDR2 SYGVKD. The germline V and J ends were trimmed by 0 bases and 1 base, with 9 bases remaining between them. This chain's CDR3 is CAISESWRGQETQYF. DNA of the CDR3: TGTGCCATCAGTGAGTCCTGGCGGGGCCAAGAGACCCAGTACTTC.

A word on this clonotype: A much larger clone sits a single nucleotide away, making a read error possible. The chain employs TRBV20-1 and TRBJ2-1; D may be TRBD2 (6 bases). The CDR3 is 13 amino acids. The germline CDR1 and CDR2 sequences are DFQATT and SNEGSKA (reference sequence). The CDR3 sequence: CSAGGGVYDEQFF. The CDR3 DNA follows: TGCAGTGCTGGGGGAGGCGTCTACGATGAGCAGTTCTTC.

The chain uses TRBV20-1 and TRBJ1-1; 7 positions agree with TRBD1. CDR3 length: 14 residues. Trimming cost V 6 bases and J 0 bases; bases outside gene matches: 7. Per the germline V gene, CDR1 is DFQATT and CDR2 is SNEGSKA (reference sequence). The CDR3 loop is CSAIPGQVNTEAFF. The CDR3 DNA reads TGCAGTGCAATTCCCGGACAGGTGAACACTGAAGCTTTCTTT.

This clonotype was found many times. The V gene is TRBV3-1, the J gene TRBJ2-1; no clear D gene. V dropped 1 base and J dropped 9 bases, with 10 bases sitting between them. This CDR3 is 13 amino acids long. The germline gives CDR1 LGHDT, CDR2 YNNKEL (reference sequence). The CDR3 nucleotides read TGTGCCAGCAGCCAAGGGCTCCGTCGTGAGCAGTTCTTC. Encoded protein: CASSQGLRREQFF.

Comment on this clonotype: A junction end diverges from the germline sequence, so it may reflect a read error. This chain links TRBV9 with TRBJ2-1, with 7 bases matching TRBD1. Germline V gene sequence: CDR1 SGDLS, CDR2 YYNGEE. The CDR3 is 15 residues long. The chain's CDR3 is CASSLAGGSYSEQFF. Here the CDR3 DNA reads TGTGCCAGCAGCCTAGCAGGGGGATCCTACAGTGAGCAGTTCTTC.

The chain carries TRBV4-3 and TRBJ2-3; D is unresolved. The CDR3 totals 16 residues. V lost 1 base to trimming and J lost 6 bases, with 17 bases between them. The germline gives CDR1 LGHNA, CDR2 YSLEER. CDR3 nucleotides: TGCGCCAGCAGCCAAGTCTTTCAAGGGCCGTACGATACGCAGTATTTT. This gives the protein CASSQVFQGPYDTQYF.

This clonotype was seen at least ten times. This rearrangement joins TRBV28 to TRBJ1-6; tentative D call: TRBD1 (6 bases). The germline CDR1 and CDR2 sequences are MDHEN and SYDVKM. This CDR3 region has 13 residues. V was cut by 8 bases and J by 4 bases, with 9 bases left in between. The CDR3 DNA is TGTGCCAGCGGGACAACTTATAATTCACCCCTCCACTTT. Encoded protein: CASGTTYNSPLHF.

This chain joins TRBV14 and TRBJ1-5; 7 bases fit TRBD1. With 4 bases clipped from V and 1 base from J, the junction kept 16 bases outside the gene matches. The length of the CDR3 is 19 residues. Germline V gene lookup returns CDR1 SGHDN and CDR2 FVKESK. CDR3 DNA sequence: TGTGCCAGCAGCCGTTCCGGGACAGACTTTCTTAAGAGCAATCAGCCCCAGCATTTT. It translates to CASSRSGTDFLKSNQPQHF.

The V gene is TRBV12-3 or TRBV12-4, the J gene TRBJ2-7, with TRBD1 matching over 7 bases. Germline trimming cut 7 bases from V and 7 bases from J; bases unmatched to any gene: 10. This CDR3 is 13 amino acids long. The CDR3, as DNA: TGTGCCAGCACTCACAGACAGGGTTTGGAGCAGTACTTC. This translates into CASTHRQGLEQYF.

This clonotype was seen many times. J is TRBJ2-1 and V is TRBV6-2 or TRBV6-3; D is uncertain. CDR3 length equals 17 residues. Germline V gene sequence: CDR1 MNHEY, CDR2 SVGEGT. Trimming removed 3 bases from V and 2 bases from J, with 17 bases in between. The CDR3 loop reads CASSYLRRSRTYNEQFF. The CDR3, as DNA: TGTGCCAGCAGTTATCTCAGGCGGTCCAGGACCTACAATGAGCAGTTCTTC.

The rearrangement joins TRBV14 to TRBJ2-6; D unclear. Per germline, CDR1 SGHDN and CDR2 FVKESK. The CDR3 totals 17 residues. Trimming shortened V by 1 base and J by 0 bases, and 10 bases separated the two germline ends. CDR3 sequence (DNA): TGTGCCAGCAGCCAAGGTTCCCCACCCTCTGGGGCCAACGTCCTGACTTTC. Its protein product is CASSQGSPPSGANVLTF.

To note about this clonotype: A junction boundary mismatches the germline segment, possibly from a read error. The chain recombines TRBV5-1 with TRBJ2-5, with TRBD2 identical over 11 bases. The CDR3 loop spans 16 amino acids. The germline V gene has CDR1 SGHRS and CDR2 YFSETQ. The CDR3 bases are TGCGCCGGCAGCTCGGGACTAGCGGACTTCTGGGAGACCCAGTACTTC. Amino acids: CAGSSGLADFWETQYF. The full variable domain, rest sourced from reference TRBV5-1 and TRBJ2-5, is KAGVTQTPRYLIKTRGQQVTLSCSPISGHRSVSWYQQTPGQGLQFLFEYFSETQRNKGNFPGRFSGRQFSNSRSEMNVSTLELGDSALYLCAGSSGLADFWETQYFGPGTRLLVL.

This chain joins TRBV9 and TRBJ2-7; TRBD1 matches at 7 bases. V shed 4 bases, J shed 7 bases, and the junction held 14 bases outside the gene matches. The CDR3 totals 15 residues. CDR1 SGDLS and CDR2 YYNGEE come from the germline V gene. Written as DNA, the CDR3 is TGTGCCAGCAGCCCCTCGGACAGGTTTTACAATGAGCAGTACTTC. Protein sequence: CASSPSDRFYNEQYF.

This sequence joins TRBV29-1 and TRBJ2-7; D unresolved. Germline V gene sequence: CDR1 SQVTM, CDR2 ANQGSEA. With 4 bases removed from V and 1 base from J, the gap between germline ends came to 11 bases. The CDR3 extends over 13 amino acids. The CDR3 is CSVVTSWSYEQYF. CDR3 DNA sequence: TGCAGCGTTGTCACGAGCTGGTCCTACGAGCAGTACTTC.

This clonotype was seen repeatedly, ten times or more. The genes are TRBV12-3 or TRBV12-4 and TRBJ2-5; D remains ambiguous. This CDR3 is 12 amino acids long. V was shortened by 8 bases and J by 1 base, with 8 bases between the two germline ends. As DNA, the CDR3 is TGTGCCAGCGCAATACTCCAAGAGACCCAGTACTTC. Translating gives CASAILQETQYF.

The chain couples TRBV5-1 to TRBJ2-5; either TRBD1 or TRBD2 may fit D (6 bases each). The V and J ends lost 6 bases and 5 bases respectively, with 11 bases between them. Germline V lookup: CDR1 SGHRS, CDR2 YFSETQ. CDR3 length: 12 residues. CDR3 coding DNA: TGCGCCAGCACGCGGGACACGGAGACCCAGTACTTC. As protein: CASTRDTETQYF.

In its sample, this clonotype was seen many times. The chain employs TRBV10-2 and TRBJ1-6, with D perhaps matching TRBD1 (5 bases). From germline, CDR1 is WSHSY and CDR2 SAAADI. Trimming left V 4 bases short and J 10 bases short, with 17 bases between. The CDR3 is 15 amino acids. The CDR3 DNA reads TGCGCCAGCAGTGTCGTTGGACAAGGGGCCTCACCCCTCCACTTT. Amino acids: CASSVVGQGASPLHF.

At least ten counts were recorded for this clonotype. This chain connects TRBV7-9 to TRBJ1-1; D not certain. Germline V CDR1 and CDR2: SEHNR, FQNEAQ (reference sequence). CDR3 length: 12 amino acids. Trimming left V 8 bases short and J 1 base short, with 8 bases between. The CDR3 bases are TGTGCCAGCGGACGGACGAACACTGAAGCTTTCTTT. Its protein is CASGRTNTEAFF. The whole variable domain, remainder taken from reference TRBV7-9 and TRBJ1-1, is DTGVSQNPRHKITKRGQNVTFRCDPISEHNRLYWYRQTLGQGPEFLTYFQNEAQLEKSRLLSDRFSAERPKGSFSTLEIQRTEQGDSAMYLCASGRTNTEAFFGQGTRLTVV.

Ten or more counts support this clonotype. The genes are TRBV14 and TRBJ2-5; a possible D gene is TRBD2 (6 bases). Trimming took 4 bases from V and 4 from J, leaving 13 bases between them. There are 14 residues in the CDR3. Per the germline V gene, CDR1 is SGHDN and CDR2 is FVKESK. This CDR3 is CASSLGTSRETQYF. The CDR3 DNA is TGTGCCAGCAGCCTCGGGACTTCCAGAGAGACCCAGTACTTC.

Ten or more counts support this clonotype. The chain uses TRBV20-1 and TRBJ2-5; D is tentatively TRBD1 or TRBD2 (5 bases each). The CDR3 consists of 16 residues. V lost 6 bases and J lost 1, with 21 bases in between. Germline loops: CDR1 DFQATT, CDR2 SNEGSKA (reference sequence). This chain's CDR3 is CSAALDEGIFQETQYF. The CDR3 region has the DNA TGCAGTGCCGCCCTGGACGAGGGGATATTCCAAGAGACCCAGTACTTC.

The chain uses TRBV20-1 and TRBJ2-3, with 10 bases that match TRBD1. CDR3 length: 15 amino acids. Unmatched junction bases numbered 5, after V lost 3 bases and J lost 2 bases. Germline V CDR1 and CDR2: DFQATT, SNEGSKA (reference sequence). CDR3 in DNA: TGCAGTGCTAGCCAAGGGACAGGGGCCACAGATACGCAGTATTTT. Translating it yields CSASQGTGATDTQYF.